The clone carrying this T cell receptor beta chain was seen many times. Its antigen remains unidentified. From germline, CDR1 is LGHNA and CDR2 YSLEER. Trimming shortened V by 0 bases and J by 10 bases, and 16 bases separated the two germline ends. The CDR3 spans 15 residues. TCRdb re-called the 5' RACE reads through MiXCR, storing one row per CDR3 protein. The sample consists of 250,000 or so distinct CDR3 sequences, roughly 6.8% of them appearing once. The data derive from a study of T cells after yellow fever vaccination. Study results and caveats: Weaker overall was a secondary response that nonetheless peaked faster, on day 5 versus 15.

V gene TRBV4-3 combines with J gene TRBJ2-1, with TRBD1 as a possible D gene (6 bases). This clonotype was obtained from a young man who received the YFV17D yellow fever vaccine. The specimen was CD4+ T cells sorted from PBMCs, collected on the day of the yellow fever booster vaccination. CDR3 sequence reads: CASSQDQGTTREQFF. The CDR3 nucleotides read TGCGCCAGCAGCCAAGATCAGGGGACAACCCGAGAGCAGTTCTTC.